The TCR beta chain described here comes from a study of shared clonotypes between healthy human individuals. This clone was detected once. Germline V gene sequence: CDR1 SEHNR, CDR2 FQNEAQ (reference sequence). The CDR3 totals 16 residues. V trimming: 8 bases; J trimming: 4 bases; junction bases outside the gene matches: 13. Deep-level assay runs were performed. Each cell subset's genomic DNA was divided evenly among several immunoSEQ plates. Unsorted PBMCs provided DNA that was sequenced on ten immunoSEQ deep assay plates. Using immunoSEQ multiplex PCR, the repertoire was profiled, and TCRdb retains in-frame clones only, with some absent. The sample consists of roughly 450,000 clones, 79% of them appearing once.

The receptor's source is a middle-aged woman in good health. Some clones in this sample may be carry-over from other donors' samples. The sequenced sample was PBMCs. V gene TRBV7-9 combines with J gene TRBJ1-3; 8 nucleotides match TRBD1. The CDR3 sequence: CASAGGTGQAGNTIYF. In DNA, the CDR3 is TGTGCCAGCGCCGGGGGGACAGGTCAGGCAGGAAACACCATATATTTT. The whole variable domain, remainder taken from reference TRBV7-9 and TRBJ1-3, is DTGVSQNPRHKITKRGQNVTFRCDPISEHNRLYWYRQTLGQGPEFLTYFQNEAQLEKSRLLSDRFSAERPKGSFSTLEIQRTEQGDSAMYLCASAGGTGQAGNTIYFGEGSWLTVV.